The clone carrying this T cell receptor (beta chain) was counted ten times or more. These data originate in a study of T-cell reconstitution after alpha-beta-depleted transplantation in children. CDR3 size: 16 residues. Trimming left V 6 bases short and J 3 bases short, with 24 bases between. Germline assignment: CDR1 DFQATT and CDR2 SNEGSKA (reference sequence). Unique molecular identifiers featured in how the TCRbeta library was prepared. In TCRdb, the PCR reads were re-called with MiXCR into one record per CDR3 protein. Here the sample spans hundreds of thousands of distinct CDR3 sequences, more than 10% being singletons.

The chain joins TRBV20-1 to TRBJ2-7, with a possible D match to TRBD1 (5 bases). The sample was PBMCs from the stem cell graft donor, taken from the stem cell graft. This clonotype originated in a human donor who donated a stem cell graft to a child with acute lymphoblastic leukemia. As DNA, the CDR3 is TGCAGTGCGATCACACCCGGACACCGAAACTTCTACGAGCAGTACTTC. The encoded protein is CSAITPGHRNFYEQYF.